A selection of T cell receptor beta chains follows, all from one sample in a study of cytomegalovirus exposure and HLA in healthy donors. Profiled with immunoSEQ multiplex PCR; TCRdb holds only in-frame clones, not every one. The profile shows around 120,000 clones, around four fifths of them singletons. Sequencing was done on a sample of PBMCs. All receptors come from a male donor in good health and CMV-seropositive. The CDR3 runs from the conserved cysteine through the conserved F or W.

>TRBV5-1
CASRSDRVVGYTF
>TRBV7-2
CASSLEGTVYNEQFF
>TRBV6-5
CASSSGQGFSAAFF
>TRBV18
CASSLGTGSHNEQFF
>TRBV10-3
CATLGEGSYEQYF
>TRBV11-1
CASSGREGRRNEQFF
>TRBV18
CASSPRQGRTEAFF
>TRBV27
CASSFFPSGTTDTQYF
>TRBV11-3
CASSYGLAGDHEQFF
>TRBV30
CAWSVLVGDSGPQYF
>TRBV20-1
CSIDRGETQYF
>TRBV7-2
CASNHLGGPDTQYF
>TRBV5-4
CASSSRGSYGYTF
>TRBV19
CASSTLPRETQYF
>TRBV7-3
CASSLIGRGTDTQYF
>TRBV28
CASSFLQMNTEAFF
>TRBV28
CASRRVRGEKLFF
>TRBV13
CASSPGGGPIYEQYF
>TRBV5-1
CASSLAAGGNGYTF
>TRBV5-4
CASSSWETSGRYEQYF
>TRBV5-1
CASSQGGTGGNSQYF
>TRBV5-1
CASSITANTGELFF
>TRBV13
CASSLIYEQFF
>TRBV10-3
CASTGTGSYEQYF
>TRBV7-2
CASSSRDYLANVLTF
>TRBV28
CASSLLEMNEQFF
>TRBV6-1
CASNGAQGSNEQYF
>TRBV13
CASSLAGLAGGPSYNEQFF
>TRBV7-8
CASSFDRNQPQHF
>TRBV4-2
CASSRGQGTYEQYF
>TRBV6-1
CASSEQTLVNYGYTF
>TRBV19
CASSGHLNQPQHF
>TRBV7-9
CASSLGAEQETQYF
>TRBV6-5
CASSTSRYSNQPQHF
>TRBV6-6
CASSLVVGTKPQHF
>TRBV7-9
CASSLPSSYEQYF
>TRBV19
CASSIGLAGGMISYEQYF
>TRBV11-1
CASRIRDRDTGELFF
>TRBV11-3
CASSPGTYEQYF
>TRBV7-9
CASSSTKREGLYEQYF
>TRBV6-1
CASSEYRGKSYEQYF
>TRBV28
CATVAKNIQYF
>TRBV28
CASSLSGGYGRNYGYTF
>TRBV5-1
CASSLGGTGSSSYNEQFF
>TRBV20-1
CSAGRIEQYF
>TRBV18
CASSPSQTGMNYGYTF
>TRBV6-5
CASSYFRSSGANGLTF
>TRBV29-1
CSVEDTGPEAFF
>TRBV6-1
CASRSTASTDTQYF
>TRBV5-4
CASSSEGRVYEQYF
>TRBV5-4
CASSRVGGYEQYF
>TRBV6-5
CASRVAGGPAYEQYF
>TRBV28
CASKTGSNQPQHF
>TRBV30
CAWSKRGLNGYTF
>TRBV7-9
CASKGGPAADTDTQYF